The 7 T cell receptor beta chains below were found in one sample sequenced in a study of blood T cell repertoires in COVID-19. Data came from immunoSEQ multiplex PCR; TCRdb stores just in-frame clones and leaves some out. The profile shows 200,000 to 250,000 clones, about nine tenths of them singletons. Specimen: peripheral blood. All receptors derive from a man older than 75 with acute or convalescent COVID-19.

The J gene is TRBJ2-7, the V gene TRBV18; 9 bases line up with TRBD1. After removal of 5 bases from V and 3 bases from J, the junction contained 8 bases not matched to a gene. Germline CDR1 reads KGHSH; CDR2 reads LQKENI. This CDR3 region has 15 residues. The CDR3 DNA reads TGTGCCAGCTCATCCCAGGACAGGGGCAACTACGAGCAGTACTTC. Its translation is CASSSQDRGNYEQYF.

The chain uses TRBV28 and TRBJ2-1; 14 nucleotides align to TRBD2. After removal of 4 bases from V and 12 bases from J, the junction contained 5 bases not matched to a gene. There are 14 residues in the CDR3. Germline CDR1 is MDHEN and CDR2 is SYDVKM. CDR3 DNA: TGTGCCAGCAGTTGGACTAGCGGGAGGATGGGGCAGTTCTTC. Translating it yields CASSWTSGRMGQFF.

J is TRBJ1-6 and V is TRBV13; TRBD1 aligns across 7 bases. Germline V gene data show CDR1 as PRHDT and CDR2 as FYEKMQ (reference sequence). Trimming at V came to 5 bases and at J to 3 bases, leaving 4 bases not matched to a gene. This CDR3 comprises 15 residues. CDR3 in amino acids: CASSPRDSYNSPLHF. Here the CDR3 DNA reads TGTGCCAGCAGCCCGAGGGACAGCTATAATTCACCCCTCCACTTT. The complete variable domain, with remaining parts taken from reference TRBV13 and TRBJ1-6, reads AAGVIQSPRHLIKEKRETATLKCYPIPRHDTVYWYQQGPGQDPQFLISFYEKMQSDKGSIPDRFSAQQFSDYHSELNMSSLELGDSALYFCASSPRDSYNSPLHFGNGTRLTVT.

V gene TRBV5-4 combines with J gene TRBJ2-3; TRBD2 is a possible D gene (6 bases). Germline V gene lookup returns CDR1 SGHNT and CDR2 YYREEE (reference sequence). This CDR3 spans 16 amino acids. Trimming removed 0 bases at V and 2 bases at J, with 13 bases between. The CDR3 nucleotides read TGTGCCAGCAGCTTGGGACTAGGATCCACCACAGATACGCAGTATTTT. Amino acids: CASSLGLGSTTDTQYF.

J is TRBJ1-2 and V is TRBV7-2; a weak D match, TRBD1 (5 bases). The CDR3 contains 14 residues. Germline loops: CDR1 SGHTA, CDR2 FQGNSA. The ends were cut back, 2 bases at V and 4 bases at J, with 11 bases in the middle. The CDR3: CASSLQGSVYGYTF. CDR3 DNA sequence: TGTGCCAGCAGCTTACAGGGTTCTGTCTATGGCTACACCTTC.

A word on this clone: This specimen includes other DNA sequences encoding the same CDR3. J is TRBJ2-2 and V is TRBV19; 11 bases align to TRBD2. The CDR3 sequence is 16 residues long. Germline V lookup: CDR1 LNHDA, CDR2 SQIVND (reference sequence). Trimming removed 2 bases from V and 6 bases from J; junction bases left unmatched: 5. CDR3 amino acids: CASSILLAGGAGELFF. CDR3 DNA: TGTGCCAGTAGTATATTGCTAGCGGGAGGCGCCGGGGAGCTGTTTTTT.

This chain connects TRBV6-1 to TRBJ1-5; D uncertain. The V end was cut by 3 bases, the J end by 7 bases, with 13 bases between. Looked up from germline, CDR1 is MNHNS and CDR2 is SASEGT. The CDR3 covers 14 residues. DNA for the CDR3: TGTGCCAGCAGTGATCTCTGGGAGTGGCAGCCCCAGCATTTT. Its translation: CASSDLWEWQPQHF.